There are a few counts of the clone carrying this TCR beta chain. Its antigen is unidentified. The data were obtained in a study of vaccination and CD4 T cells after COVID-19. Study information: The post-vaccine samples came a median approximately 70 days after dose two (range 14 to 241).

Germline loops: CDR1 SNHLY, CDR2 FYNNEI. The CDR3 length is 14 residues. V lost 6 bases and J lost 7; bases outside the gene matches: 8. Treatment in this sample: roughly 11-day PBMC culture with coronavirus spike peptide pools or control peptides (ViraFEST assay). Oncomine TCR Beta short-read sequencing was applied to DNA from cultured CD4+ T cells. In TCRdb, the PCR reads were re-called with MiXCR into one record per CDR3 protein. The table records roughly 7,400 distinct CDR3 sequences, around half of them present only once. This TCR was recovered from a human donor who had recovered from COVID-19. The sample consisted of CD4+ T cells from blood, cultured in vitro. V gene TRBV2 combines with J gene TRBJ2-5, with TRBD2 identical over 10 bases. CDR3 in DNA: TGTGCCAGCAGATCGCGGACTAGCGGCGGGACCCAGTACTTC. This sequence encodes CASRSRTSGGTQYF.